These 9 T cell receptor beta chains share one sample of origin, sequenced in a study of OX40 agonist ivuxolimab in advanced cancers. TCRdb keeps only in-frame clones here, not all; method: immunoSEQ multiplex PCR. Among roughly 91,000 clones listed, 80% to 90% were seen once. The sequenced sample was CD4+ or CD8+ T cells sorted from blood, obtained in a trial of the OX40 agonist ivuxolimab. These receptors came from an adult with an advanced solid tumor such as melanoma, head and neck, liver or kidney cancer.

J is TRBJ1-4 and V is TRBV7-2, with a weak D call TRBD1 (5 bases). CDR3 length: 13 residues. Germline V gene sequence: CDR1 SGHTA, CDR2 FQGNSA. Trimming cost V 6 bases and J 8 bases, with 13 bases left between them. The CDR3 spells CASSRGLEEKLFF. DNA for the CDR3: TGTGCCAGCAGTCGGGGCTTGGAAGAAAAACTGTTTTTT.

CDR3 coding DNA: TGTGCCAGCAGCGGGGGGGGCTACGAGCAGTACTTC. Translated, it gives CASSGGGYEQYF. The chain has TRBV2 and TRBJ2-7; 8 bases agree with TRBD2. V dropped 6 bases and J dropped 3; count of bases not matched to a gene: 1. There are 12 residues in the CDR3. Germline V gene sequence: CDR1 SNHLY, CDR2 FYNNEI.

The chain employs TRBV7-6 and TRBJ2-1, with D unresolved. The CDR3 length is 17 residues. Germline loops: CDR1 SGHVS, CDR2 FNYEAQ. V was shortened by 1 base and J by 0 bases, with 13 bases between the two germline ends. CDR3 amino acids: CASSLGASSSSYNEQFF. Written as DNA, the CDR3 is TGTGCCAGCAGCTTAGGCGCTTCCTCTTCCTCCTACAATGAGCAGTTCTTC.

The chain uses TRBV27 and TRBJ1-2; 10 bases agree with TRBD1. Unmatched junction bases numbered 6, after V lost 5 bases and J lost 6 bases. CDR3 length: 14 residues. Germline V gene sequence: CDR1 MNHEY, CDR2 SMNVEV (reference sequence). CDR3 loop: CASSRGQGVDGYTF. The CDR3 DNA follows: TGTGCCAGCAGTAGAGGACAGGGGGTAGATGGCTACACCTTC.

The DNA of the CDR3 is TGTGCCAGCACTCGAGAGGGTACGACGAGGGAAGCTTTCTTT. This sequence encodes CASTREGTTREAFF. This rearrangement joins TRBV6-5 to TRBJ1-1; D remains ambiguous. This CDR3 is built from 14 residues. The germline V and J ends were trimmed by 7 bases and 8 bases, with 20 bases remaining between them. Germline V gives CDR1 MNHEY, CDR2 SVGAGI.

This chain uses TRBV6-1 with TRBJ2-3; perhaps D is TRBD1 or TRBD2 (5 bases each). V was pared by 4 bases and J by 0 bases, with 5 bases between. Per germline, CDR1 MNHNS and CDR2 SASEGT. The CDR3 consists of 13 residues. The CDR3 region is CASSGDSTDTQYF. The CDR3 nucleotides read TGTGCCAGCAGTGGGGACAGCACAGATACGCAGTATTTT.

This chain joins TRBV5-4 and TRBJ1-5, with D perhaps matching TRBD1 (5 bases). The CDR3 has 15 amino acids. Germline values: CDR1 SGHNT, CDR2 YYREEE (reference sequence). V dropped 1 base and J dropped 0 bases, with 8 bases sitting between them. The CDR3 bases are TGTGCCAGCAGCTTGACGGGGGATAGCAATCAGCCCCAGCATTTT. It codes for CASSLTGDSNQPQHF.

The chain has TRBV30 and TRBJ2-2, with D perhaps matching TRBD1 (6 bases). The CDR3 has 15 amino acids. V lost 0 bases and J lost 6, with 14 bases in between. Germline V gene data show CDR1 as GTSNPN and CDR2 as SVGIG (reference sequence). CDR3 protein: CAWSVGSGVAGELFF. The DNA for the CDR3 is TGTGCCTGGAGTGTTGGGTCAGGGGTGGCCGGGGAGCTGTTTTTT. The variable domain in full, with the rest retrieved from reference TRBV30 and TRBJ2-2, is SQTIHQWPATLVQPVGSPLSLECTVEGTSNPNLYWYRQAAGRGLQLLFYSVGIGQISSEVPQNLSASRPQDRQFILSSKKLLLSDSGFYLCAWSVGSGVAGELFFGEGSRLTVL.

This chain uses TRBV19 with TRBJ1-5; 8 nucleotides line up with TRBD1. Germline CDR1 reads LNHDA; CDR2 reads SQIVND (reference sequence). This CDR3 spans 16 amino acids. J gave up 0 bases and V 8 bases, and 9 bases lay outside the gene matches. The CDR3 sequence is CASQGDTGGSNQPQHF. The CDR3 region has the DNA TGTGCCAGTCAAGGGGATACAGGGGGTAGCAATCAGCCCCAGCATTTT.